The 11 T cell receptor beta chains below all came from one sample that was sequenced in a study of T cells in Graves' hyperthyroidism and ophthalmopathy. What was amplified from RNA transcripts were TCR beta CDR3 regions. First-round RT-PCR targeting the TCR CDR3 was performed with the HTBI primer set. One entry per CDR3 protein results from TCRdb running MiXCR on the multiplex PCR reads. This sample has 650,000 to 850,000 distinct CDR3 sequences; 15% to 20% occur once, and the top ten carry roughly 17%. The sample taken for sequencing was blood. These receptors were obtained from a woman between 50 and 59 years old with Graves' hyperthyroidism that later progressed to Graves' ophthalmopathy.

This clonotype has ten or more counts. The chain has TRBV19 and TRBJ1-1; 8 positions agree with TRBD1. Germline V gene lookup returns CDR1 LNHDA and CDR2 SQIVND (reference sequence). The CDR3 contains 14 residues. After removal of 3 bases from V and 5 bases from J, the junction contained 5 bases not matched to a gene. Here the CDR3 reads CASSIQGARTEAFF. CDR3 bases: TGTGCCAGTAGTATCCAGGGGGCGAGAACTGAAGCTTTCTTT.

This clonotype was seen repeatedly, ten times or more. This sequence joins TRBV27 and TRBJ1-4, with D unresolved. The germline V gene has CDR1 MNHEY and CDR2 SMNVEV (reference sequence). This CDR3 region has 14 residues. Trimming pared 5 bases from V and 7 bases from J, leaving 14 bases between. The CDR3: CASSTIQKGEKLFF. The CDR3 nucleotides read TGTGCCAGCAGTACAATTCAAAAGGGTGAAAAACTGTTTTTT. Full variable domain (outside the CDR3, taken from reference TRBV27 and TRBJ1-4): EAQVTQNPRYLITVTGKKLTVTCSQNMNHEYMSWYRQDPGLGLRQIYYSMNVEVTDKGDVPEGYKVSRKEKRNFPLILESPSPNQTSLYFCASSTIQKGEKLFFGSGTQLSVL.

The CDR3 here is CASSEALVGDTQYF. For the CDR3, the DNA is TGTGCCAGCAGTGAAGCGCTTGTCGGAGATACGCAGTATTTT. The V and J genes are TRBV6-1 and TRBJ2-3; D is ambiguous. V dropped 0 bases and J dropped 5 bases, with 9 bases sitting between them. CDR3 length: 14 residues. Germline loops: CDR1 MNHNS, CDR2 SASEGT.

The rearrangement joins TRBV9 to TRBJ2-3; maybe TRBD1 (5 bases). From germline, CDR1 is SGDLS and CDR2 YYNGEE. CDR3 length equals 15 residues. Trimming removed 1 base at V and 0 bases at J, with 9 bases between. CDR3 loop: CASSVRAGSTDTQYF. CDR3 nucleotide sequence: TGTGCCAGCAGCGTACGGGCAGGGAGCACAGATACGCAGTATTTT.

This clonotype has at least ten counts. This chain uses TRBV7-2 with TRBJ1-2, with D possibly being TRBD1 (6 bases). CDR1 is SGHTA, CDR2 FQGNSA, per germline. CDR3 length equals 14 residues. Trimming took 2 bases from V and 4 from J, leaving 11 bases between them. The CDR3 spells CASSLQGFFYGYTF. CDR3 coding DNA: TGTGCCAGCAGCTTACAGGGGTTCTTCTATGGCTACACCTTC.

The CDR3 protein is CASSRDGTDNEQFF. CDR3 nucleotide sequence: TGTGCCAGTAGTAGAGACGGGACGGACAATGAGCAGTTCTTC. The gene calls are TRBV19 and TRBJ2-1; D is tentatively TRBD1 or TRBD2 (5 bases each). Germline CDR1 and CDR2: LNHDA and SQIVND (reference sequence). Trimming removed 4 bases at V and 5 bases at J, with 12 bases between. The CDR3 spans 14 residues.

At least ten counts were recorded for this clonotype. As DNA, the CDR3 is TGCAGTGCCACCCGGGCCGGGACGTACACCGGGGAGCTGTTTTTT. Encoded protein: CSATRAGTYTGELFF. J is TRBJ2-2 and V is TRBV20-1; possibly TRBD1 or TRBD2 for D (5 bases each). Per germline, CDR1 DFQATT and CDR2 SNEGSKA (reference sequence). The length of the CDR3 is 15 residues. Trimming pared 6 bases from V and 3 bases from J, leaving 17 bases between.

This clonotype was recorded many times. The chain joins TRBV12-3 or TRBV12-4 to TRBJ1-5, with a possible D match to TRBD1 (5 bases). CDR3 length: 15 residues. Deletions cut 3 bases from V and 5 bases from J, with 14 bases between. CDR3 in DNA: TGTGCCAGCAGTTTTAGGGACGGACGGCATCAGCCCCAGCATTTT. Translating it yields CASSFRDGRHQPQHF.

This clonotype has ten or more counts. This chain uses TRBV20-1 with TRBJ1-5; perhaps TRBD1 as D (6 bases). The germline V and J ends were trimmed by 0 bases and 2 bases, with 17 bases remaining between them. The CDR3 contains 17 residues. CDR1 is DFQATT and CDR2 is SNEGSKA in the germline V gene (reference sequence). The CDR3 DNA reads TGCAGTGCTAGAGATCGAGGTTGGGGGCTTGGCAATCAGCCCCAGCATTTT. Its translation: CSARDRGWGLGNQPQHF.

This clonotype was observed many times. The V and J genes are TRBV28 and TRBJ1-4; weak D call: TRBD1 (6 bases). Trimming pared 7 bases from V and 2 bases from J, leaving 20 bases between. The CDR3 is made up of 17 amino acids. Germline V gives CDR1 MDHEN, CDR2 SYDVKM. The CDR3 is CASISKGGLETNEKLFF. The CDR3 DNA reads as TGTGCCAGCATTTCAAAGGGGGGGCTGGAGACTAATGAAAAACTGTTTTTT.

This clonotype appeared a single time. The J gene is TRBJ1-1, the V gene TRBV20-1; TRBD1 might be the D (5 bases). Germline values: CDR1 DFQATT, CDR2 SNEGSKA (reference sequence). The CDR3 is 11 residues long. V dropped 5 bases and J dropped 6 bases, with 10 bases sitting between them. CDR3 region: CSADQGPEAFF. DNA for the CDR3: TGCAGTGCTGACCAGGGTCCTGAAGCTTTCTTT.